Listed here is a single T cell receptor beta chain. Its antigen is not yet known. No qualities accompany the bases; no much larger clone lies one base away. TCRbeta CDR3 regions were amplified from genomic DNA by means of the immunoSEQ Assay, a bias-controlled multiplex PCR. The paper's data handling went like this. The number of nucleated cells in each sample was estimated by amplification of reference gene primers within the assay. To quantify the absolute abundance of each unique TCRbeta CDR3 rearrangement, sequence reads were collapsed and filtered. For each sample, productive Simpson clonality was calculated as the square root of Simpson's diversity index over productive rearrangements. Not all clones reach the TCRdb copy of this immuneACCESS table, which keeps in-frame sequences only. Checked studies attribute under half of the gap to unresolved V genes and leave the rest unexplained. V and J calls and clone size are those listed in that table; D and trimming were worked out from the DNA. Here the sample has 120,000 or so clones; 55% to 70% occur a single time. Together, the top ten hold 2% to 2.5% of the sample.

This sample stems from a study of blood T cell repertoires in COVID-19 (TCRdb year 2020). Context from the whole study: Samples covering the acute and convalescent phases of COVID-19 were provided by collaborators in the United States, Italy and Spain. Subjects who had been exposed to COVID-19, were actively infected with it, or had recovered from it provided the deeply sampled blood TCRbeta repertoires that made up the dataset. Nearly every sample came with metadata listing a de-identified subject ID, COVID-19 status, age in years and sex. Samples came from the ongoing ImmuneRACE study (first 160 participants) plus 1,254 subjects from 6 global collaborators. Where available, HLA class I and class II types were taken from metadata supplied by the sample provider and were not determined by assay-based typing. The material from the prospective study consisted of cDNA or gDNA derived from T cells, B-cell-depleted T cells, or PBMCs. The repertoires were released in a freely available public database meant as a resource for research on the immune response to SARS-CoV-2.

The germline V gene sets CDR1 to SGHDN and CDR2 to FVKESK. Germline trimming: 3 bases from V, 7 bases from J; junction bases outside gene matches: 4. The CDR3 has 15 amino acids, counting the end cysteine and phenylalanine. Just CDR3 DNA is preserved here, 45 bases in frame from base 1. Whole blood was collected in K2EDTA tubes by collaborating institutions according to the institutions' own protocols. For TCRbeta analysis, collaborators shipped samples as frozen whole blood, isolated PBMCs, or DNA extracted from either of those sample types. General study outcomes and caveats: How much clinical and demographic metadata was included differed by source and by participant, and the metadata was provided uncurated.

Sequencing was carried out using peripheral blood. The TCR was taken from a woman in her 70s with acute or convalescent COVID-19. Recombination connected TRBV14 to TRBJ1-6; 9 nucleotides in the junction match TRBD1. The CDR3 protein sequence reads: CASSQGQGINSPLHF. The DNA sequence reads TGTGCCAGCAGCCAGGGACAGGGAATCAATTCACCCCTCCACTTT.